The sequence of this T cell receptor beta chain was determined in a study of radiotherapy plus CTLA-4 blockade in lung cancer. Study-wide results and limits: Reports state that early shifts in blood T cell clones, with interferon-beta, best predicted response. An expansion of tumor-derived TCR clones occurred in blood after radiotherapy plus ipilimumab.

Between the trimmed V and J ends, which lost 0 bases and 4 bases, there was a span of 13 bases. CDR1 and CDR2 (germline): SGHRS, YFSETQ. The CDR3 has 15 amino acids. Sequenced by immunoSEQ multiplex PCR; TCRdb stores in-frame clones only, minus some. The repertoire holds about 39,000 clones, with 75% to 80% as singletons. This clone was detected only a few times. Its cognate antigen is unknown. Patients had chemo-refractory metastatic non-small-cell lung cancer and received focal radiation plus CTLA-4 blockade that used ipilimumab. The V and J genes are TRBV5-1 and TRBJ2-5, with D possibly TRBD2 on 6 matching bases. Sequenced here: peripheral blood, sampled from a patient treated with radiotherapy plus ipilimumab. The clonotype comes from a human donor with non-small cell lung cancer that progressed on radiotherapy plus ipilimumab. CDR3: CASSLARAGTETQYF. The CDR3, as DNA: TGCGCCAGCAGCTTGGCCAGGGCGGGGACAGAGACCCAGTACTTC.